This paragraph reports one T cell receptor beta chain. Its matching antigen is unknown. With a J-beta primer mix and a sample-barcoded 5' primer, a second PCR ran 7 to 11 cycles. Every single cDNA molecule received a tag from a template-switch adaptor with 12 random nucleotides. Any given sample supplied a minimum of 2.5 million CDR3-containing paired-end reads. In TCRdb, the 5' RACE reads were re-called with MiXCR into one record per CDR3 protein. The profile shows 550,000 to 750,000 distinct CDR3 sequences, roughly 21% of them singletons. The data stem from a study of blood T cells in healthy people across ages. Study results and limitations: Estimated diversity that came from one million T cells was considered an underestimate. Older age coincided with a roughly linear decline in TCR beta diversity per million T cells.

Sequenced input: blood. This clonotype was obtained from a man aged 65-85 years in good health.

This CDR3 is CSARPGGSVETQYF. CDR3 in DNA: TGCAGTGCTAGACCAGGGGGGTCGGTGGAGACCCAGTACTTC. This rearrangement joins TRBV20-1 to TRBJ2-5; maybe TRBD1 (7 bases). CDR3 length equals 14 residues. Trimming shortened V by 2 bases and J by 5 bases, and 15 bases separated the two germline ends. The germline CDR1 and CDR2 sequences are DFQATT and SNEGSKA (reference sequence).